The rows below give T cell receptor beta chains drawn from one sample of a study of cytomegalovirus exposure and HLA in healthy donors. The data were produced by immunoSEQ multiplex PCR, yet TCRdb's version contains in-frame clones alone and is incomplete. The sample comprises approximately 90,000 clones, 76% of which are singletons, and around 2.9% rests with the top ten. The source material was PBMCs. These receptor sequences come from a man aged 35 to 55 in good health and CMV-seronegative. The CDR3 runs from the conserved cysteine through the conserved F or W. The order of the fields is D gene, J gene, V gene, clone size, CDR3 protein, CDR3 DNA. A D gene is named only where the DNA matches it firmly. Size values are once, few and many counts, or a class for expanded clones, and some rows have none.

NA TRBJ2-7 TRBV27 NA CASSEVAPYEQYF TGTGCCAGCAGTGAGGTAGCCCCCTACGAGCAGTACTTC
NA TRBJ2-1 TRBV5-6 NA CASSLIREQFF TGTGCCAGCAGCTTGATCCGTGAGCAGTTCTTC
NA TRBJ2-3 TRBV7-9 few CASSLGRGSTDTQYF TGTGCCAGCAGCTTAGGACGAGGCAGCACAGATACGCAGTATTTT
TRBD2 TRBJ2-7 TRBV14 few CASSQVLAGGEQYF TGTGCCAGCAGCCAAGTCCTAGCGGGTGGCGAGCAGTACTTC
NA TRBJ1-4 TRBV7-9 NA CASSFSAGPTTVF TGTGCCAGCAGCTTCTCTGCCGGCCCCACCACAGTTTTT
TRBD2 TRBJ2-3 TRBV11-2 NA CASSLNPGLAPDTQYF TGTGCCAGCAGCTTAAATCCGGGACTAGCCCCAGATACGCAGTATTTT
NA TRBJ2-5 TRBV25-1 NA CASSAAYERSYQETQYF TGTGCCAGCAGTGCCGCCTATGAGCGTTCGTACCAAGAGACCCAGTACTTC
TRBD2 TRBJ2-2 TRBV7-6 NA CASSLAPGGSDTGELFF TGTGCCAGCAGCTTAGCGCCGGGGGGAAGTGACACCGGGGAGCTGTTTTTT
TRBD2 TRBJ2-7 TRBV28 NA CASSTTGEGYEQYF TGTGCCAGCAGTACCACGGGGGAGGGGTACGAGCAGTACTTC
TRBD2 TRBJ2-2 TRBV5-1 NA CASSLAVAGAPLSTGELFF TGCGCCAGCAGCTTGGCGGTAGCGGGGGCCCCCCTGAGCACCGGGGAGCTGTTTTTT
NA TRBJ2-7 TRBV29-1 NA CSVEKIQAYEQYF TGCAGCGTTGAAAAGATTCAGGCCTACGAGCAGTACTTC
NA TRBJ2-7 TRBV5-5 NA CASSSRGGTSSYEQYF TGTGCCAGCAGCTCTAGGGGTGGGACAAGCTCCTACGAGCAGTACTTC
TRBD1 TRBJ1-5 TRBV7-2 once CASSPGTGSNQPQHF TGTGCCAGCAGCCCTGGGACAGGGTCGAATCAGCCCCAGCATTTT
TRBD1 TRBJ1-2 TRBV7-3 NA CASSLKGTGTYGYTF TGTGCCAGCAGCTTAAAAGGGACAGGGACCTATGGCTACACCTTC
TRBD1 TRBJ2-7 TRBV27 NA CASIRQGSYEQYF TGTGCCAGCATCAGACAGGGGTCCTACGAGCAGTACTTC
NA TRBJ1-2 TRBV29-1 NA CSVEGSGLGYTF TGCAGCGTTGAAGGGTCAGGGCTTGGCTACACCTTC
NA TRBJ2-3 TRBV7-2 NA CASSLTGGTDTQYF TGTGCCAGCAGTCTCACGGGGGGCACAGATACGCAGTATTTT
NA TRBJ2-7 TRBV5-1 NA CASSLVGRGYEQYF TGCGCCAGCAGCTTGGTAGGCAGGGGTTACGAGCAGTACTTC
NA TRBJ1-1 TRBV5-1 NA CASSLGQGSGGVNTEAFF TGCGCCAGCAGCTTGGGCCAGGGATCGGGCGGGGTGAACACTGAAGCTTTCTTT
TRBD2 TRBJ2-5 TRBV9 NA CASSVQRGGGETQYF TGTGCCAGCAGCGTACAGCGGGGGGGAGGTGAGACCCAGTACTTC
TRBD2 TRBJ2-3 TRBV5-1 NA CASSWGSGGAADTQYF TGCGCCAGCAGCTGGGGTAGCGGGGGGGCCGCAGATACGCAGTATTTT
TRBD1 TRBJ1-5 TRBV7-8 NA CASSSSTGMDQPQHF TGTGCCAGCAGCTCCTCGACAGGGATGGATCAGCCCCAGCATTTT
NA TRBJ2-5 TRBV6-6 many CASSNRGSGYMETQYF TGTGCCAGCAGTAACCGGGGGAGCGGCTACATGGAGACCCAGTACTTC
NA TRBJ1-3 TRBV10-3 NA CAISESGGIGNTIYF TGTGCCATCAGTGAGTCGGGAGGGATCGGAAACACCATATATTTT
NA TRBJ2-7 TRBV5-1 NA CASSLGQLPYEQYF TGCGCCAGCAGCTTGGGACAGCTCCCCTACGAGCAGTACTTC
TRBD2 TRBJ2-5 TRBV2 NA CASGGLAGVGGQYF TGTGCCAGCGGCGGACTAGCGGGGGTAGGGGGCCAGTACTTC
NA TRBJ1-2 TRBV29-1 NA CSVDGSGDGYTF TGCAGCGTTGATGGGTCAGGGGATGGCTACACCTTC
NA TRBJ1-3 TRBV7-9 NA CASSFPIARFTGNTIYF TGTGCCAGCAGCTTCCCAATAGCGCGTTTTACCGGAAACACCATATATTTT
NA TRBJ2-1 TRBV18 NA CASSPPGLPNEQFF TGTGCCAGCTCACCTCCAGGACTGCCGAATGAGCAGTTCTTC
NA TRBJ2-7 TRBV7-9 NA CASSTPTGFNYEQYF TGTGCCAGCAGCACTCCAACAGGGTTCAACTACGAGCAGTACTTC
NA TRBJ2-4 TRBV27 NA CASSHGDTLAKNIQYF TGTGCCAGCAGCCATGGGGACACACTAGCCAAAAACATTCAGTACTTC
NA TRBJ2-7 TRBV15 NA CATSRGREVAEQYF TGTGCCACCAGCCGGGGCAGGGAGGTTGCCGAGCAGTACTTC
TRBD1 TRBJ1-5 TRBV28 NA CASSSTGTGSQPQHF TGTGCCAGCAGTTCTACCGGGACAGGGTCGCAGCCCCAGCATTTT
NA TRBJ1-3 TRBV6-1 NA CASSSGTGNTIYF TGTGCCAGCAGCTCCGGGACTGGAAACACCATATATTTT
NA TRBJ2-7 TRBV15 few CATSRDEAYEQYF TGTGCCACCAGCAGAGATGAGGCCTACGAGCAGTACTTC
NA TRBJ1-5 TRBV7-6 NA CASSFPGQPQHF TGTGCCAGCAGCTTCCCCGGTCAGCCCCAGCATTTT
NA TRBJ1-1 TRBV7-9 once CASSLDGGGAYAFF TGTGCCAGCAGCTTAGATGGTGGGGGCGCGTACGCTTTCTTT
NA TRBJ2-5 TRBV2 NA CASLRAGTQYF TGTGCCAGCCTGCGCGCGGGGACCCAGTACTTC
NA TRBJ2-7 TRBV4-2 NA CASSQDAAREQYF TGTGCCAGCAGCCAAGATGCGGCGAGAGAGCAGTACTTC
NA TRBJ2-1 TRBV7-2 NA CASSLLAGYYNEQFF TGTGCCAGCAGCTTACTCGCGGGATACTACAATGAGCAGTTCTTC
NA TRBJ1-2 TRBV13 NA CASTLGTVHSGYTF TGTGCCAGCACCCTAGGCACGGTTCACTCTGGCTACACCTTC